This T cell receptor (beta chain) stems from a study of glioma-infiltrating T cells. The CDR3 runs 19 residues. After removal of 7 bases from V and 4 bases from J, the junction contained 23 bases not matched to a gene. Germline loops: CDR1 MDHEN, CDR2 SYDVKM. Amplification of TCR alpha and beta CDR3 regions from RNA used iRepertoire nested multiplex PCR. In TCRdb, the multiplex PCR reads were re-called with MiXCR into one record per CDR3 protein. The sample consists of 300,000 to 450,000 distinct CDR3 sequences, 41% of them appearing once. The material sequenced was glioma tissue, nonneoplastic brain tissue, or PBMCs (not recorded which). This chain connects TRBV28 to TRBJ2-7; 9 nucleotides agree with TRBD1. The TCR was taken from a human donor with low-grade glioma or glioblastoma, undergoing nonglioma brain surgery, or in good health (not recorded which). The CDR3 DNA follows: TGTGCCAGCATGGGACGGGCGGACAGGGGCCCTTGGTTAGCGTACGAGCAGTACTTC. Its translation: CASMGRADRGPWLAYEQYF.